The 29 T cell receptor beta chains listed next were all sequenced from one sample in a study of cytomegalovirus exposure and HLA in healthy donors. The primer mix had 60 Vbeta and 13 Jbeta primers. The repertoire was sequenced with immunoSEQ multiplex PCR; TCRdb's copy has only in-frame clones and lacks some. The repertoire includes about 160,000 clones, 80% of them detected once, and approximately 9.8% sits in the top ten. Sequenced material: PBMCs. The receptors shown here come from a man between 18 and 35 years old in good health and CMV-seropositive.

V and J are TRBV2 and TRBJ1-2, with D maybe TRBD1 (6 bases). The CDR3 covers 15 residues. Germline V CDR1 and CDR2: SNHLY, FYNNEI. Deletions cut 9 bases from V and 8 bases from J, with 25 bases between. The CDR3 sequence: CASEGSTGSLRGYTF. DNA for the CDR3: TGTGCCAGTGAGGGTTCGACAGGCTCCTTAAGAGGCTACACCTTC.

This rearrangement joins TRBV13 to TRBJ2-3; 10 nucleotides line up with TRBD1. This CDR3 comprises 16 residues. Germline V CDR1 and CDR2: PRHDT, FYEKMQ (reference sequence). J was trimmed by 3 bases and V by 5 bases; bases with no gene match: 8. The CDR3 loop reads CASSAPGQGITDTQYF. The CDR3 DNA reads TGTGCCAGCAGCGCCCCGGGACAGGGGATAACAGATACGCAGTATTTT.

This chain links TRBV5-5 with TRBJ2-2, with a weak D call TRBD1 (5 bases). From germline, CDR1 is SGHKS and CDR2 YYEKEE (reference sequence). This CDR3 contains 15 residues. Between the trimmed V and J ends, which lost 2 bases and 8 bases, there was a span of 16 bases. CDR3 sequence reads: CASSFGPPAGGELFF. As DNA, the CDR3 is TGTGCCAGCAGCTTTGGGCCCCCAGCAGGGGGGGAGCTGTTTTTT.

The rearrangement uses TRBV7-2 and TRBJ1-1, with 8 bases that match TRBD1. V trimming: 5 bases; J trimming: 5 bases; junction bases outside the gene matches: 7. The V gene's germline CDR1 is SGHTA and CDR2 FQGNSA. CDR3 length: 14 residues. CDR3 sequence reads: CASSPQGAITEAFF. CDR3 DNA: TGTGCCAGCAGCCCTCAGGGGGCGATTACTGAAGCTTTCTTT.

The chain employs TRBV5-8 and TRBJ2-3; TRBD2 agrees at 9 bases. The junction had 4 bases not matched to a gene; V was cut back by 5 bases and J by 3 bases. The CDR3 is made up of 14 amino acids. Germline CDR1 and CDR2: SGHTS and YDEGEE. The CDR3 reads CASSRLAGTDTQYF. The CDR3 bases are TGTGCCAGCAGTCGCCTAGCGGGGACAGATACGCAGTATTTT.

CDR3 loop: CASSLGNRGKGMNTEAFF. The CDR3 coding sequence is TGTGCCAGCAGCTTAGGAAACAGGGGAAAGGGCATGAACACTGAAGCTTTCTTT. This sequence joins TRBV11-3 and TRBJ1-1; 7 bases are a match to TRBD1. The germline gives CDR1 SGHNT, CDR2 YENEEA. Unmatched junction bases numbered 11, after V lost 1 base and J lost 0 bases. CDR3 size: 18 residues. Combining the CDR3 with reference TRBV11-3 and TRBJ1-1 gives the whole variable domain EAGVVQSPRYKIIEKKQPVAFWCNPISGHNTLYWYLQNLGQGPELLIRYENEEAVDDSQLPKDRFSAERLKGVDSTLKIQPAELGDSAVYLCASSLGNRGKGMNTEAFFGQGTRLTVV.

V gene TRBV4-2 combines with J gene TRBJ2-7; D not resolved. This CDR3 contains 14 residues. CDR1 LGHNA and CDR2 YNFKEQ come from the germline V gene. With 0 bases removed from V and 6 bases from J, the gap between germline ends came to 12 bases. CDR3 in DNA: TGTGCCAGCAGCCAAGATGGAGACGAGGTCGAGCAGTACTTC. Translation gives CASSQDGDEVEQYF.

V usage is TRBV29-1 and J usage is TRBJ2-2; 12 bases line up with TRBD2. This CDR3 is 15 amino acids long. CDR1 and CDR2 (germline): SQVTM, ANQGSEA. V lost 0 bases and J lost 6; bases outside the gene matches: 2. The CDR3 sequence is CSVEELAGGPGELFF. CDR3 coding DNA: TGCAGCGTTGAAGAACTAGCGGGAGGCCCCGGGGAGCTGTTTTTT.

The rearrangement links TRBV6-6 to TRBJ2-7, with 9 bases aligning to TRBD2. The length of the CDR3 is 14 residues. Per the germline V gene, CDR1 is MNHNY and CDR2 is SVGAGI (reference sequence). Trimming took 4 bases from V and 3 from J; bases not matched to a gene: 4. The CDR3 region is CASSSPTSGYEQYF. The CDR3 DNA reads as TGTGCCAGCAGTTCCCCGACTAGCGGCTACGAGCAGTACTTC.

The rearrangement joins TRBV7-8 to TRBJ2-7; unclear D gene. Trimming shortened V by 1 base and J by 6 bases, and 7 bases separated the two germline ends. Germline V lookup: CDR1 SGHVS, CDR2 FQNEAQ. The CDR3 consists of 12 residues. CDR3 in DNA: TGTGCCAGCAGCTTAGTTGGCACCGAGCAGTACTTC. Translating it yields CASSLVGTEQYF.

The rearrangement uses TRBV18 and TRBJ1-4; a weak D match, TRBD1 (5 bases). CDR1 and CDR2 from the germline V gene are KGHSH and LQKENI. V lost 3 bases, J lost 7 bases, and 15 bases lay in between. The CDR3 covers 15 residues. DNA of the CDR3: TGTGCCAGCTCACCTAACACAGGAAGGGGTGAAAAACTGTTTTTT. Protein product: CASSPNTGRGEKLFF. The variable domain in full, with the rest retrieved from reference TRBV18 and TRBJ1-4, is NAGVMQNPRHLVRRRGQEARLRCSPMKGHSHVYWYRQLPEEGLKFMVYLQKENIIDESGMPKERFSAEFPKEGPSILRIQQVVRGDSAAYFCASSPNTGRGEKLFFGSGTQLSVL.

The chain recombines TRBV6-4 with TRBJ2-1, with D possibly being TRBD2 (7 bases). CDR1 is MRHNA, CDR2 SNTAGT, per germline. This CDR3 region has 17 residues. The V end was cut by 6 bases, the J end by 7 bases, with 25 bases between. The CDR3 DNA sequence: TGTGCCAGCAGGGGGAGGATAGGGTGGGGGGGCAGAAATGAGCAGTTCTTC. Translation: CASRGRIGWGGRNEQFF.

The chain uses TRBV6-1 and TRBJ2-7; no clear D gene. Trimming took off 7 bases at V and 7 bases at J, with 17 bases between the two ends. CDR3 size: 13 residues. Germline assignment: CDR1 MNHNS and CDR2 SASEGT. CDR3 amino acids: CASTEQTNREQYF. In DNA form, the CDR3 reads TGTGCCAGCACCGAACAGACCAATCGGGAGCAGTACTTC.

V is TRBV7-8 and J is TRBJ2-7; no firm D call. Germline CDR1 reads SGHVS; CDR2 reads FQNEAQ. The germline V and J ends were trimmed by 4 bases and 0 bases, with 10 bases remaining between them. This CDR3 region has 14 residues. The CDR3 DNA reads as TGTGCCAGCAGCTCCTGGCCACACTCCTACGAGCAGTACTTC. Amino acid sequence: CASSSWPHSYEQYF.

This chain uses TRBV11-2 with TRBJ1-2; no definite D call. The CDR3 contains 16 residues. Trimming shortened V by 0 bases and J by 0 bases, and 11 bases separated the two germline ends. Germline loops: CDR1 SGHAT, CDR2 FQNNGV. CDR3 sequence reads: CASSLDSPGANYGYTF. The DNA for the CDR3 is TGTGCCAGCAGCTTAGATTCCCCAGGCGCTAACTATGGCTACACCTTC.

This clone was counted a single time. The chain has TRBV27 and TRBJ2-7; unclear D gene. Germline CDR1 MNHEY, CDR2 SMNVEV (reference sequence). This CDR3 contains 16 residues. V was pared by 0 bases and J by 0 bases, with 12 bases between. CDR3 nucleotides: TGTGCCAGCAGTTTATCGATCCCAGGATTCTCCTACGAGCAGTACTTC. Amino acids: CASSLSIPGFSYEQYF.

The chain recombines TRBV27 with TRBJ2-7; 7 bases fit TRBD1. Germline CDR1 is MNHEY and CDR2 is SMNVEV (reference sequence). The CDR3 loop spans 18 amino acids. The V gene end was trimmed by 4 bases and the J gene end by 0 bases; junction bases not matched to a gene: 15. Here the CDR3 DNA reads TGTGCCAGCAGTTGGGCGACCGGGACAGAGGCTTACTCCTACGAGCAGTACTTC. Residues: CASSWATGTEAYSYEQYF.

The rearrangement joins TRBV13 to TRBJ1-5; D is unresolved. Germline CDR1 PRHDT, CDR2 FYEKMQ (reference sequence). This CDR3 comprises 14 residues. Trimming removed 3 bases from V and 4 bases from J, with 10 bases in between. DNA for the CDR3: TGTGCCAGCAGCTTCGGCAGACTAAATCAGCCCCAGCATTTT. Its protein product is CASSFGRLNQPQHF.

This clone was counted a single time. The V and J genes are TRBV2 and TRBJ1-4, with D unresolved. Trimming removed 6 bases from V and 6 bases from J, with 8 bases in between. This CDR3 has 12 amino acids. Germline CDR1 and CDR2: SNHLY and FYNNEI. The CDR3 DNA sequence: TGTGCCAGCAGGGGAGCCCATGAAAAACTGTTTTTT. It specifies CASRGAHEKLFF. Variable domain in full (rest from reference TRBV2 and TRBJ1-4): EPEVTQTPSHQVTQMGQEVILRCVPISNHLYFYWYRQILGQKVEFLVSFYNNEISEKSEIFDDQFSVERPDGSNFTLKIRSTKLEDSAMYFCASRGAHEKLFFGSGTQLSVL.

The V and J genes are TRBV5-4 and TRBJ1-2; D is unresolved. With 0 bases removed from V and 3 bases from J, the gap between germline ends came to 6 bases. The CDR3 spans 13 residues. CDR1 is SGHNT, CDR2 YYREEE, per germline (reference sequence). The CDR3 bases are TGTGCCAGCAGCTTGGAACACGACTATGGCTACACCTTC. It is translated as CASSLEHDYGYTF.

This clone appeared once. The chain links TRBV4-1 to TRBJ1-1, with unresolved D. The V gene lost 0 bases and the J gene lost 5 bases, with 10 bases spanning the gap. Germline CDR1 is MGHRA and CDR2 is YSYEKL. The length of the CDR3 is 14 residues. The chain's CDR3 is CASSQDHRGTEAFF. Written as DNA, the CDR3 is TGCGCCAGCAGCCAAGATCATCGGGGAACTGAAGCTTTCTTT.

The V call is TRBV27, the J call TRBJ2-1; 7 nucleotides align to TRBD1. In germline, CDR1 is MNHEY, CDR2 SMNVEV (reference sequence). V shed 7 bases, J shed 3 bases, and the junction held 9 bases outside the gene matches. This CDR3 is built from 15 residues. As DNA, the CDR3 is TGTGCCAGCAACCCCACAGGGGTTTACTACAATGAGCAGTTCTTC. This translates into CASNPTGVYYNEQFF.

This sequence joins TRBV7-9 and TRBJ2-7, with a weak D call TRBD1 (5 bases). In germline, CDR1 is SEHNR, CDR2 FQNEAQ (reference sequence). The V gene lost 3 bases and the J gene lost 4 bases, with 7 bases spanning the gap. The CDR3 loop spans 12 amino acids. CDR3 bases: TGTGCCAGCAGCTTCCCAGGGTACGAGCAGTACTTC. Translation: CASSFPGYEQYF. Combining the CDR3 with reference TRBV7-9 and TRBJ2-7 gives the whole variable domain DTGVSQNPRHKITKRGQNVTFRCDPISEHNRLYWYRQTLGQGPEFLTYFQNEAQLEKSRLLSDRFSAERPKGSFSTLEIQRTEQGDSAMYLCASSFPGYEQYFGPGTRLTVT.

The chain is built from TRBV4-1 and TRBJ1-1, with D possibly matching TRBD1 (5 bases). V lost 1 base and J lost 5, with 17 bases in between. The CDR3 has 16 residues. Germline CDR1 and CDR2: MGHRA and YSYEKL. The CDR3 region is CASSQGDRGGWTEAFF. CDR3 DNA: TGCGCCAGCAGCCAAGGGGACCGGGGGGGTTGGACTGAAGCTTTCTTT.

In its sample, this clone was seen a few times. The chain links TRBV28 to TRBJ2-7, with 10 bases matching TRBD1. Germline CDR1 MDHEN, CDR2 SYDVKM. V was clipped by 8 bases and J by 2 bases; unmatched bases: 9. The length of the CDR3 is 15 residues. Here the CDR3 reads CASGPQTGGPYEQYF. The CDR3 DNA follows: TGTGCCAGCGGCCCTCAGACAGGGGGCCCCTACGAGCAGTACTTC.

V gene TRBV28 combines with J gene TRBJ2-1; TRBD1 matches at 7 bases. With 7 bases clipped from V and 4 bases from J, the junction kept 10 bases outside the gene matches. CDR3 length: 15 residues. Germline lookup yields CDR1 MDHEN and CDR2 SYDVKM. The CDR3 protein is CASKASGTAYNEQFF. CDR3 DNA: TGTGCCAGCAAAGCCTCCGGGACAGCTTACAATGAGCAGTTCTTC.

The chain couples TRBV29-1 to TRBJ1-2; D possibly corresponds to TRBD1 (5 bases). Looked up from germline, CDR1 is SQVTM and CDR2 is ANQGSEA. The V end lost 6 bases, the J end lost 7 bases, and 12 bases lay between the germline ends. CDR3 length equals 11 residues. The CDR3 sequence is CSVIRVRGYTF. The CDR3 DNA follows: TGCAGCGTGATCAGGGTTCGTGGCTACACCTTC.

The chain combines TRBV19 with TRBJ1-2; D unresolved. The CDR3 has 13 residues. Trimming pared 8 bases from V and 4 bases from J, leaving 14 bases between. Germline CDR1 LNHDA, CDR2 SQIVND (reference sequence). The CDR3 region has the DNA TGTGCCAGTGCCCCCCAGGAATCCTATGGCTACACCTTC. Translated: CASAPQESYGYTF.

The chain has TRBV5-1 and TRBJ1-2; TRBD1 matches 9 bases. This CDR3 is built from 16 residues. Losses at the gene ends were 0 bases for V and 7 bases for J; bases not matched to a gene: 10. Germline V gene sequence: CDR1 SGHRS, CDR2 YFSETQ. CDR3 in amino acids: CASSLALTGGGGGYTF. The CDR3 region has the DNA TGCGCCAGCAGCTTGGCATTAACAGGGGGCGGCGGTGGCTACACCTTC.